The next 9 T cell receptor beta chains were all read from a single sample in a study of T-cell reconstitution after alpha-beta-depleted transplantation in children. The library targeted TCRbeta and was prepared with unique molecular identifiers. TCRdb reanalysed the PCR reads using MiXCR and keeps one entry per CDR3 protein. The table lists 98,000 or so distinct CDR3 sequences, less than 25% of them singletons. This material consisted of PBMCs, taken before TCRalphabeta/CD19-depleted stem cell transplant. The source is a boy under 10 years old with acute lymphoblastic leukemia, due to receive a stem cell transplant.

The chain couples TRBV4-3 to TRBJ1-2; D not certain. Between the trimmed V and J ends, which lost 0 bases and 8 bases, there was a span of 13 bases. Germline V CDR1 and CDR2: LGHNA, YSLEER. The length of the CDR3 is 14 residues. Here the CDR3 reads CASSQDRSFFGYTF. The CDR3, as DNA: TGCGCCAGCAGCCAAGATCGGTCCTTCTTCGGCTACACCTTC.

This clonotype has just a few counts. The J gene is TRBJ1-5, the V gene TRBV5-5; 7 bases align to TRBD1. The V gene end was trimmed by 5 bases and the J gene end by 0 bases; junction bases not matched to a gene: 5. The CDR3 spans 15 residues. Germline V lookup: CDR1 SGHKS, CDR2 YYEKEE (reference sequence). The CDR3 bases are TGTGCCAGCAGTTCGACAGGGTATAGCAATCAGCCCCAGCATTTT. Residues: CASSSTGYSNQPQHF.

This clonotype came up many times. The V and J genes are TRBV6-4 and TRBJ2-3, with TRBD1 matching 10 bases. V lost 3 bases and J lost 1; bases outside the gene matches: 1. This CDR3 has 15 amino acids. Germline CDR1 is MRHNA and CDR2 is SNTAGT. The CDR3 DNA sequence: TGTGCCAGCAGTGAGACAGGGGGCGGCACAGATACGCAGTATTTT. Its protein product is CASSETGGGTDTQYF.

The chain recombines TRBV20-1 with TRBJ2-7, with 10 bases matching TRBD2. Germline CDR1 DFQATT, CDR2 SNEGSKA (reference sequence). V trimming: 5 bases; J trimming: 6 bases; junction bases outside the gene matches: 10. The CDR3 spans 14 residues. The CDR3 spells CSAYGTSEEFEQYF. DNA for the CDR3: TGCAGTGCTTACGGGACTAGCGAAGAATTCGAGCAGTACTTC.

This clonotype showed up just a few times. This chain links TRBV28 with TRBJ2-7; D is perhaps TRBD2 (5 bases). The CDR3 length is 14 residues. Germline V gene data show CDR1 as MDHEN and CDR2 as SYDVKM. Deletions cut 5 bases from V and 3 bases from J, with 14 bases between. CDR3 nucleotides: TGTGCCAGCAGTCGCCCCCAACTAGTCTACGAGCAGTACTTC. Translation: CASSRPQLVYEQYF.

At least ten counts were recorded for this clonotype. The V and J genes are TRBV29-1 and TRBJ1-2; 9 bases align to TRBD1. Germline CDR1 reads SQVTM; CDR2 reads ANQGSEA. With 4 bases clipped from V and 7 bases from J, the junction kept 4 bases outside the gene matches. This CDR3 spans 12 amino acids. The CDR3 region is CSVGGQGGGYTF. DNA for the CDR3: TGCAGCGTTGGGGGACAGGGTGGTGGCTACACCTTC.

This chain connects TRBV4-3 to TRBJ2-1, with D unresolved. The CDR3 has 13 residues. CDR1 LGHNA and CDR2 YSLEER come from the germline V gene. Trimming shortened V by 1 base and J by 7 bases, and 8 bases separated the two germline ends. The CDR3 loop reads CASSQARGNEQFF. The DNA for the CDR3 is TGCGCCAGCAGCCAAGCGCGTGGGAATGAGCAGTTCTTC.

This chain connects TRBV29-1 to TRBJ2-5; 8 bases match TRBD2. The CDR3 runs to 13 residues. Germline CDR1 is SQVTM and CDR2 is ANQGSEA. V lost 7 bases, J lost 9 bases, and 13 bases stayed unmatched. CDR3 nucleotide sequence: TGCAGCGCCCAAGGGGCGGGAGCGGGGGCCCAGTACTTC. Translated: CSAQGAGAGAQYF.

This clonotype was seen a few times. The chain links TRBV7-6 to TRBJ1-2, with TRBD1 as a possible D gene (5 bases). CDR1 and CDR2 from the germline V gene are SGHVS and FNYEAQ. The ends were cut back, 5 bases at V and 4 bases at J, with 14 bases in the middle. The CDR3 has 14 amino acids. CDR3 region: CASSPSAGTYGYTF. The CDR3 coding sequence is TGTGCCAGCAGCCCTAGCGCGGGGACCTATGGCTACACCTTC.